The rows below give T cell receptor beta chains drawn from one sample of a study of blood T cell repertoires in COVID-19. Clones were read by immunoSEQ multiplex PCR, and TCRdb kept only the in-frame ones, dropping some. The data hold fewer than 200,000 clones, with around 85% observed a single time. The sequenced sample was peripheral blood. These receptors came from a man in his sixties who had recovered from COVID-19. The CDR3 runs from the conserved cysteine through the conserved F or W. The D gene is left open where the match is weak. Rows may omit the clone size; those that give it use once, few, many or a size class.

abundance: .; j_gene: TRBJ1-5; d_gene: .; v_gene: TRBV2; len: 14; CDR3aa: CASSERHSNQPQHF; CDR3nt: TGTGCCAGCAGTGAGAGGCATAGCAATCAGCCCCAGCATTTT
abundance: .; j_gene: TRBJ1-5; d_gene: .; v_gene: TRBV19; len: 13; CDR3aa: CASSKTENQPQHF; CDR3nt: TGTGCCAGTAGCAAGACAGAAAATCAGCCCCAGCATTTT
abundance: .; j_gene: TRBJ1-1; d_gene: .; v_gene: TRBV7-2; len: 14; CDR3aa: CASIRGRGNAEAFF; CDR3nt: TGTGCCAGCATCAGAGGTCGGGGGAACGCTGAAGCTTTCTTT
abundance: once; j_gene: TRBJ1-1; d_gene: .; v_gene: TRBV29-1; len: 12; CDR3aa: CSVDHREGEAFF; CDR3nt: TGCAGCGTTGATCACAGGGAGGGTGAAGCTTTCTTT
abundance: .; j_gene: TRBJ1-1; d_gene: .; v_gene: TRBV2; len: 13; CDR3aa: CASSDKIGAEAFF; CDR3nt: TGTGCCAGCAGTGACAAAATCGGGGCTGAAGCTTTCTTT
abundance: .; j_gene: TRBJ1-2; d_gene: .; v_gene: TRBV6-1; len: 16; CDR3aa: CASSEAPRWVVEGYTF; CDR3nt: TGTGCCAGCAGTGAAGCCCCCCGGTGGGTAGTGGAGGGCTACACCTTC
abundance: .; j_gene: TRBJ2-1; d_gene: TRBD1; v_gene: TRBV7-3; len: 15; CDR3aa: CASSLTRTGEYEQFF; CDR3nt: TGTGCCAGCAGCTTAACGAGAACAGGGGAGTATGAGCAGTTCTTC
abundance: .; j_gene: TRBJ2-3; d_gene: TRBD1; v_gene: TRBV27; len: 16; CDR3aa: CASSTRQGLSTDTQYF; CDR3nt: TGTGCCAGCAGTACGCGACAGGGGTTATCCACAGATACGCAGTATTTT
abundance: few; j_gene: TRBJ2-5; d_gene: .; v_gene: TRBV28; len: 15; CDR3aa: CASSGAHRGGETQYF; CDR3nt: TGTGCCAGCAGTGGGGCCCACAGGGGAGGAGAGACCCAGTACTTC
abundance: .; j_gene: TRBJ2-1; d_gene: TRBD2; v_gene: TRBV11-2; len: 15; CDR3aa: CASSLAGGPIYEQFF; CDR3nt: TGTGCCAGCAGCTTAGCGGGGGGGCCTATTTATGAGCAGTTCTTC
abundance: .; j_gene: TRBJ2-3; d_gene: TRBD2; v_gene: TRBV19; len: 16; CDR3aa: CASSLWTSGGADTQYF; CDR3nt: TGTGCCAGTAGTCTCTGGACTAGCGGGGGCGCAGATACGCAGTATTTT
abundance: few; j_gene: TRBJ1-1; d_gene: .; v_gene: TRBV19; len: 16; CDR3aa: CASTLYLGGMNTEAFF; CDR3nt: TGTGCCAGTACCCTATACTTGGGGGGGATGAACACTGAAGCTTTCTTT
abundance: .; j_gene: TRBJ2-7; d_gene: .; v_gene: TRBV11-2; len: 14; CDR3aa: CASSLDRVSNEQYF; CDR3nt: TGTGCCAGCAGCTTAGACAGGGTTTCCAACGAGCAGTACTTC
abundance: .; j_gene: TRBJ2-2; d_gene: .; v_gene: TRBV5-4; len: 15; CDR3aa: CASRPPLGSTGELFF; CDR3nt: TGTGCCAGCAGGCCCCCGTTGGGCTCCACCGGGGAGCTGTTTTTT
abundance: .; j_gene: TRBJ2-7; d_gene: .; v_gene: TRBV3-1/TRBV3-2; len: 13; CDR3aa: CASSLLVSYEQYF; CDR3nt: TGTGCCAGCAGCCTACTAGTTTCCTACGAGCAGTACTTC
abundance: .; j_gene: TRBJ2-3; d_gene: .; v_gene: TRBV18; len: 12; CDR3aa: CASSSSTDTQYF; CDR3nt: TGTGCCAGCTCATCTAGCACAGATACGCAGTATTTT
abundance: .; j_gene: TRBJ2-3; d_gene: TRBD2; v_gene: TRBV4-3; len: 15; CDR3aa: CASSQEGGGADTQYF; CDR3nt: TGCGCCAGCAGCCAAGAAGGCGGGGGGGCAGATACGCAGTATTTT
abundance: .; j_gene: TRBJ2-7; d_gene: .; v_gene: TRBV5-1; len: 13; CDR3aa: CASSSRVLGEQYF; CDR3nt: TGCGCCAGCAGCTCCAGGGTACTCGGCGAGCAGTACTTC
abundance: once; j_gene: TRBJ1-5; d_gene: .; v_gene: TRBV7-5; len: 14; CDR3aa: CARSLWDRAQPQHF; CDR3nt: TGTGCCAGAAGCTTGTGGGACAGGGCCCAGCCCCAGCATTTT
abundance: .; j_gene: TRBJ2-1; d_gene: .; v_gene: TRBV4-1; len: 17; CDR3aa: CASSQSIGRVTGNEQFF; CDR3nt: TGCGCCAGCAGCCAAAGTATTGGGCGGGTTACTGGCAATGAGCAGTTCTTC
abundance: .; j_gene: TRBJ2-5; d_gene: .; v_gene: TRBV27; len: 16; CDR3aa: CASSLNFATAQETQYF; CDR3nt: TGTGCCAGCAGTTTGAATTTTGCCACAGCTCAAGAGACCCAGTACTTC
abundance: .; j_gene: TRBJ1-2; d_gene: .; v_gene: TRBV15; len: 15; CDR3aa: CATSRDGVQRTGYTF; CDR3nt: TGTGCCACCAGCAGAGACGGGGTCCAAAGGACGGGCTACACCTTC
abundance: .; j_gene: TRBJ2-3; d_gene: TRBD1; v_gene: TRBV29-1; len: 15; CDR3aa: CSVEAQGEGTDTQYF; CDR3nt: TGCAGCGTTGAAGCACAGGGGGAGGGCACAGATACGCAGTATTTT
abundance: .; j_gene: TRBJ2-7; d_gene: .; v_gene: TRBV18; len: 13; CDR3aa: CASTQGTSYEQYF; CDR3nt: TGTGCCAGCACCCAGGGAACCTCCTACGAGCAGTACTTC
abundance: .; j_gene: TRBJ1-1; d_gene: .; v_gene: TRBV3-1/TRBV3-2; len: 14; CDR3aa: CASSQAPDSTEAFF; CDR3nt: TGTGCCAGCAGCCAAGCCCCTGACAGCACTGAAGCTTTCTTT
abundance: .; j_gene: TRBJ2-2; d_gene: .; v_gene: TRBV7-3; len: 15; CDR3aa: CASSLGLTNTGELFF; CDR3nt: TGTGCCAGCAGCTTAGGGCTTACCAACACCGGGGAGCTGTTTTTT
abundance: .; j_gene: TRBJ2-2; d_gene: .; v_gene: TRBV9; len: 15; CDR3aa: CASSVRPQNTGELFF; CDR3nt: TGTGCCAGCAGCGTGCGCCCCCAGAACACCGGGGAGCTGTTTTTT
abundance: .; j_gene: TRBJ1-5; d_gene: .; v_gene: TRBV29-1; len: 13; CDR3aa: CSVRQGGDQPQHF; CDR3nt: TGCAGCGTAAGGCAGGGCGGGGATCAGCCCCAGCATTTT
abundance: .; j_gene: TRBJ2-7; d_gene: .; v_gene: TRBV28; len: 13; CDR3aa: CASRRTGTYEQYF; CDR3nt: TGTGCCAGCAGGCGGACGGGGACCTACGAGCAGTACTTC
abundance: .; j_gene: TRBJ1-1; d_gene: .; v_gene: TRBV6-5; len: 15; CDR3aa: CASSYSTGSGTEAFF; CDR3nt: TGTGCCAGCAGTTACTCGACGGGGAGTGGGACTGAAGCTTTCTTT
abundance: .; j_gene: TRBJ1-5; d_gene: TRBD1; v_gene: TRBV10-3; len: 14; CDR3aa: CAISLTGDNQPQHF; CDR3nt: TGTGCCATCAGTCTGACAGGGGATAATCAGCCCCAGCATTTT
abundance: once; j_gene: TRBJ2-7; d_gene: .; v_gene: TRBV9; len: 15; CDR3aa: CASSVAWQGTYEQYF; CDR3nt: TGTGCCAGCAGCGTAGCTTGGCAGGGAACCTACGAGCAGTACTTC
abundance: .; j_gene: TRBJ1-2; d_gene: .; v_gene: TRBV7-2; len: 17; CDR3aa: CATPRGAFDGDLNGYTF; CDR3nt: TGTGCCACCCCGCGGGGGGCTTTCGACGGAGACTTAAACGGCTACACCTTC
abundance: .; j_gene: TRBJ2-5; d_gene: .; v_gene: TRBV5-1; len: 14; CDR3aa: CASSLEQGPETQYF; CDR3nt: TGCGCCAGCAGCTTGGAACAGGGCCCAGAGACCCAGTACTTC
abundance: .; j_gene: TRBJ2-1; d_gene: TRBD2; v_gene: TRBV29-1; len: 15; CDR3aa: CSVDEVAGGYNEQFF; CDR3nt: TGCAGCGTTGATGAGGTAGCGGGGGGGTACAATGAGCAGTTCTTC
abundance: .; j_gene: TRBJ1-4; d_gene: TRBD1; v_gene: TRBV10-3; len: 14; CDR3aa: CASTGGAKGEKLFF; CDR3nt: TGTGCCTCGACAGGGGGCGCAAAGGGTGAAAAACTGTTTTTT